This TCR beta chain was captured in a study of a mutant IDH1 vaccine in newly diagnosed glioma. About this clone: Its antigen is unidentified.

Time point here: week 47, end of study. Doses of 300 ug of mutant IDH1 20-mer peptide were given with topical imiquimod. Measured with immunoSEQ multiplex PCR; TCRdb has only the in-frame clones, and not every one. The sample has approximately 50,000 clones, 75% to 90% seen once. V was pared by 0 bases and J by 0 bases, with 15 bases between. The CDR3 covers 19 residues. CDR1 is LGHNA and CDR2 is YSLEER in the germline V gene. This receptor was obtained from a woman in her 50s with glioma. V gene TRBV4-3 combines with J gene TRBJ2-6; D perhaps matches TRBD2 (6 bases). The sequenced sample was PBMCs, obtained from a glioma patient whose treatment included an IDH1 peptide vaccine. The CDR3 DNA follows: TGCGCCAGCAGCCAAGACAGGGTAGGACTAAACTCTGGGGCCAACGTCCTGACTTTC. It translates to CASSQDRVGLNSGANVLTF.